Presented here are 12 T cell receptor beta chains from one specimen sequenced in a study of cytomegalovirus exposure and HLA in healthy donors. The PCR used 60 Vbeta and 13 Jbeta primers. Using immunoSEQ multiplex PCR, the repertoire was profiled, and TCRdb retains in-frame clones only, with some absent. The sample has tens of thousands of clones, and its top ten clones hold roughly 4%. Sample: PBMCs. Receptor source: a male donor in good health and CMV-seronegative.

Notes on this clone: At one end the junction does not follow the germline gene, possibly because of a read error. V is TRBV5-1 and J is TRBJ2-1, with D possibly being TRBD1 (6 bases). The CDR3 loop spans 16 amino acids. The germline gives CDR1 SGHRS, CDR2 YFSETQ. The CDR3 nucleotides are TGCGCCAGCACCGTACAGGGCCTAAGCTCCGACAATGAGCAGTTCTTC. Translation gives CASTVQGLSSDNEQFF.

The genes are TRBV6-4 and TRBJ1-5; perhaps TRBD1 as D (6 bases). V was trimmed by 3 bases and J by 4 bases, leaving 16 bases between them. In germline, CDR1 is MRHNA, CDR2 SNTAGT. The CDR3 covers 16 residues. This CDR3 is CASSDCTPGANQPQHF. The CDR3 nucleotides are TGTGCCAGCAGTGATTGTACGCCAGGGGCTAATCAGCCCCAGCATTTT.

The CDR3: CASSSRQVDQPQHF. As DNA, the CDR3 is TGTGCCAGCAGCTCCCGACAGGTGGATCAGCCCCAGCATTTT. The chain couples TRBV7-2 to TRBJ1-5, with D perhaps TRBD1 (6 bases). This CDR3 has 14 residues. Trimming left V 4 bases short and J 5 bases short, with 12 bases between. Germline V gives CDR1 SGHTA, CDR2 FQGNSA.

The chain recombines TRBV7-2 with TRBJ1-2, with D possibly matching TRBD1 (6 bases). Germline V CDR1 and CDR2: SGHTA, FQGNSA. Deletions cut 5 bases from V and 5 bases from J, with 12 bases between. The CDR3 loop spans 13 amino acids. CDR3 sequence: CASSPGGGYGYTF. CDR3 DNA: TGTGCCAGCAGCCCGGGGGGCGGGTATGGCTACACCTTC.

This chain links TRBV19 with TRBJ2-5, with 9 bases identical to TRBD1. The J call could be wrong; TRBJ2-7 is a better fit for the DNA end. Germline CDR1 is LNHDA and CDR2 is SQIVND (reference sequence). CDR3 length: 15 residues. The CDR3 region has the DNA TGTGCCAGTAGTATACCGGGACAGGGACTCTACGAGCAGTACTTC. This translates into CASSIPGQGLYEQYF.

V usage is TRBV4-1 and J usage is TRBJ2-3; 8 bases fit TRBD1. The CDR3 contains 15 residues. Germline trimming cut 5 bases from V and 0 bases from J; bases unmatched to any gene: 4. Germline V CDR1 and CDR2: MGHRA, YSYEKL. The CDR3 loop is CASSTRTGSTDTQYF. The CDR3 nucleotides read TGCGCCAGCAGCACACGGACAGGGAGCACAGATACGCAGTATTTT.

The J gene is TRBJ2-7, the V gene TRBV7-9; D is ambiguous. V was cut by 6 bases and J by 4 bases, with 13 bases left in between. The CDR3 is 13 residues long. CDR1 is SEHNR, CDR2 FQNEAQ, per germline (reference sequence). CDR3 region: CASSDQAPYEQYF. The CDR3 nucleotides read TGTGCCAGCAGTGACCAGGCCCCTTACGAGCAGTACTTC.

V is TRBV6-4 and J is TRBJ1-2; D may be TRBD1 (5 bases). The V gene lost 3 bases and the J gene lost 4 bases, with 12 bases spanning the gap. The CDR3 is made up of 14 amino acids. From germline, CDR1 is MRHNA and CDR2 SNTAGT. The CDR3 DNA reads TGTGCCAGCAGTGAATCCCCCGACAGCTATGGCTACACCTTC. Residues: CASSESPDSYGYTF.

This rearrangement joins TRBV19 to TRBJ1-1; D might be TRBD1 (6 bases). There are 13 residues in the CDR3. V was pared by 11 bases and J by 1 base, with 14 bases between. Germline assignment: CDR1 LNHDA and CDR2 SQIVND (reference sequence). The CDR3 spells CASSDSGNTEAFF. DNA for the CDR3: TGTGCCTCCTCGGACAGTGGGAACACTGAAGCTTTCTTT. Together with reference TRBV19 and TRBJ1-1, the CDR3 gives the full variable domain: DGGITQSPKYLFRKEGQNVTLSCEQNLNHDAMYWYRQDPGQGLRLIYYSQIVNDFQKGDIAEGYSVSREKKESFPLTVTSAQKNPTAFYLCASSDSGNTEAFFGQGTRLTVV.

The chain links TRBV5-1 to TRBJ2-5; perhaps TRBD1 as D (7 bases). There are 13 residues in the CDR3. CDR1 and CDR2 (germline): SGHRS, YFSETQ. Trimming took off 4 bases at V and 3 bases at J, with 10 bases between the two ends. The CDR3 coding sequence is TGCGCCAGCAGCAGCAGGGGGGAAGAGACCCAGTACTTC. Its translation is CASSSRGEETQYF.

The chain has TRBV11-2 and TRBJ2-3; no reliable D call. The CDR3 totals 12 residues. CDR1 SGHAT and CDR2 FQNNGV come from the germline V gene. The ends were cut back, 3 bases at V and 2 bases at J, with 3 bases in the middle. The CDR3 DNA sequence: TGTGCCAGCAGCTTTTACACAGATACGCAGTATTTT. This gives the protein CASSFYTDTQYF.

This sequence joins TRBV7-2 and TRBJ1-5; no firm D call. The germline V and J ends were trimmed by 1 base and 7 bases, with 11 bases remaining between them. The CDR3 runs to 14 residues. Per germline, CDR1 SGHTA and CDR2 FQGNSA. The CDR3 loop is CASSLGGIGQPQHF. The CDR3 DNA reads TGTGCCAGCAGCTTAGGCGGAATTGGGCAGCCCCAGCATTTT.